These 11 T cell receptor beta chains originate from one sample sequenced in a study of post-analysis software for immune sequencing data. No antigen has been assigned to these receptors. Sequencing libraries made from TCR beta cDNA carried unique molecular identifiers. TCRdb passed the PCR reads through MiXCR, listing each CDR3 protein once. The sample lists 740,000 or so distinct CDR3 sequences, around 53% occurring once. Regarding the study as a whole: Patients had higher frequencies than controls of five TRBV segments, including TRBV5-6, TRBV5-1 and TRBV20-1.

The sequenced sample was blood. These receptors were obtained from a girl aged 5 to 17 with multiple sclerosis.

The table lists this clonotype with a few counts. V usage is TRBV12-3 or TRBV12-4 and J usage is TRBJ2-6, with no clear D. This CDR3 is built from 15 residues. Trimming removed 2 bases at V and 2 bases at J, with 7 bases between. CDR3 DNA: TGTGCCAGCAGTTTAAGGGTACCTGGGGCCAACGTCCTGACTTTC. Its protein is CASSLRVPGANVLTF.

This rearrangement joins TRBV7-2 to TRBJ2-1; D perhaps matches TRBD2 (5 bases). Germline V gene data show CDR1 as SGHTA and CDR2 as FQGNSA. This CDR3 is built from 12 residues. V lost 2 bases to trimming and J lost 10 bases, with 9 bases between them. Here the CDR3 reads CASSLTPGEQFF. In DNA, the CDR3 is TGTGCCAGCAGCTTAACCCCGGGGGAGCAGTTCTTC.

The chain has TRBV5-1 and TRBJ2-7; 13 positions match TRBD2. The trim removed 4 bases at V and 0 bases at J, leaving 4 bases unmatched. The CDR3 is 16 amino acids. The germline gives CDR1 SGHRS, CDR2 YFSETQ. The CDR3 reads CASSDRTSGSSYEQYF. The CDR3, as DNA: TGCGCCAGCAGCGATAGGACTAGCGGGAGCTCCTACGAGCAGTACTTC. Drawing the rest from reference TRBV5-1 and TRBJ2-7, the complete variable domain is KAGVTQTPRYLIKTRGQQVTLSCSPISGHRSVSWYQQTPGQGLQFLFEYFSETQRNKGNFPGRFSGRQFSNSRSEMNVSTLELGDSALYLCASSDRTSGSSYEQYFGPGTRLTVT.

At least ten counts were recorded for this clonotype. This chain joins TRBV25-1 and TRBJ1-2, with 12 bases identical to TRBD1. CDR3 length: 15 amino acids. The germline V gene has CDR1 MGHDK and CDR2 SYGVNS. J gave up 7 bases and V 4 bases, and 7 bases lay outside the gene matches. This chain's CDR3 is CASSGPGQGAVGYTF. The CDR3 coding sequence is TGTGCCAGCAGTGGCCCGGGACAGGGGGCGGTTGGCTACACCTTC.

V is TRBV20-1 and J is TRBJ1-4, with D unclear. The CDR3 is made up of 14 amino acids. The V and J ends lost 6 bases and 3 bases respectively, with 14 bases between them. CDR1 and CDR2 (germline): DFQATT, SNEGSKA (reference sequence). The CDR3 DNA sequence: TGCAGTGCCAGACGTGCAGCGTCTAATGAAAAACTGTTTTTT. Protein product: CSARRAASNEKLFF.

The J gene is TRBJ2-5, the V gene TRBV20-1; D gene unclear. Germline V gives CDR1 DFQATT, CDR2 SNEGSKA (reference sequence). V was cut by 0 bases and J by 2 bases, with 7 bases left in between. The CDR3 has 13 residues. The CDR3: CSARDEGQETQYF. The DNA for the CDR3 is TGCAGTGCTAGAGATGAAGGGCAAGAGACCCAGTACTTC.

This chain joins TRBV5-1 and TRBJ2-1; D unresolved. This CDR3 has 14 amino acids. Trimming left V 5 bases short and J 5 bases short, with 14 bases between. Germline CDR1 is SGHRS and CDR2 is YFSETQ. DNA of the CDR3: TGCGCCAGCAGAGGAGTAGGTGGGGACAATGAGCAGTTCTTC. It is translated as CASRGVGGDNEQFF.

The chain employs TRBV13 and TRBJ2-4; 10 nucleotides line up with TRBD1. The CDR3 is made up of 17 amino acids. CDR1 is PRHDT and CDR2 is FYEKMQ in the germline V gene (reference sequence). V gave up 3 bases and J gave up 8 bases; unmatched junction bases: 13. The CDR3, as DNA: TGTGCCAGCAGCTTTCATCGGGACAGGGGCGTTGTTGACATTCAGTACTTC. It encodes CASSFHRDRGVVDIQYF.

The rearrangement joins TRBV5-4 to TRBJ2-4; 7 nucleotides match TRBD2. V dropped 0 bases and J dropped 3; count of bases not matched to a gene: 6. Germline V gene data show CDR1 as SGHNT and CDR2 as YYREEE (reference sequence). This CDR3 spans 16 amino acids. The CDR3 is CASSLEGGPVKNIQYF. CDR3 DNA sequence: TGTGCCAGCAGCTTGGAGGGAGGGCCGGTCAAAAACATTCAGTACTTC.

V gene TRBV20-1 combines with J gene TRBJ2-3, with a possible D match to TRBD2 (6 bases). Germline-derived CDR1 and CDR2 are DFQATT and SNEGSKA (reference sequence). Trimming stripped 5 bases from V and 2 bases from J, with 11 bases between. The CDR3 runs 13 residues. CDR3: CSASGLFTDTQYF. The DNA for the CDR3 is TGCAGTGCTTCGGGACTGTTCACAGATACGCAGTATTTT.

The sample holds a few counts of this clonotype. The CDR3 DNA reads TGTGCCATCAGTGGGACTAGCGGGGGCCACGAGCAGTACTTC. Encoded protein: CAISGTSGGHEQYF. The J gene is TRBJ2-7, the V gene TRBV10-3, with TRBD2 matching over 13 bases. Germline CDR1 reads ENHRY; CDR2 reads SYGVKD. V gave up 4 bases and J gave up 5 bases; unmatched junction bases: 2. The CDR3 runs to 14 residues.